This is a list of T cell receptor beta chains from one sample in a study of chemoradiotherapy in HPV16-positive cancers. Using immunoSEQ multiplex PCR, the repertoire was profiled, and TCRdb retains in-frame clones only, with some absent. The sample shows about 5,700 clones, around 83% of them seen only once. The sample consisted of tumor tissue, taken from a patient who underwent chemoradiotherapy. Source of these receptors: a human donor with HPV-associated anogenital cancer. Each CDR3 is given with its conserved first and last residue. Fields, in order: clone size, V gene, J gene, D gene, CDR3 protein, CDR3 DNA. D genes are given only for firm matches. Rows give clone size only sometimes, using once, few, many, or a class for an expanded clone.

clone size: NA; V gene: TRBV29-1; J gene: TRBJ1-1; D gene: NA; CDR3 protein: CSVTGNPTLFAFF; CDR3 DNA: TGCAGCGTTACAGGGAACCCCACTCTGTTTGCTTTCTTT
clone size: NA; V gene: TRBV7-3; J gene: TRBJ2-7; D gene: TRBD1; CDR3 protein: CASSPVGQGEQYF; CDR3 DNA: TGTGCCAGCAGCCCCGTCGGACAGGGCGAGCAGTACTTC
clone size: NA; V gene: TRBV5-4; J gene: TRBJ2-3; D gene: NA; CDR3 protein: CASSSGTSTDTQYF; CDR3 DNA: TGTGCCAGCAGCTCCGGGACTAGCACAGATACGCAGTATTTT
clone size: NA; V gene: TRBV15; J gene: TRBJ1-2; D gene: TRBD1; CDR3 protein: CATSRTRTGDGYTF; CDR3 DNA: TGTGCCACCAGCAGAACCCGGACAGGGGATGGCTACACCTTC
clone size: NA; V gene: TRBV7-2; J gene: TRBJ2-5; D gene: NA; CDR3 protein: CASSLAGGPGETQYF; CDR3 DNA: TGTGCCAGCAGCTTAGCGGGGGGGCCGGGAGAGACCCAGTACTTC
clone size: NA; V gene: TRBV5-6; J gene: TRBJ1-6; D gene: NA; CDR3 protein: CASWKVAPYNSPLHF; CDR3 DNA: TGTGCCAGCTGGAAGGTGGCCCCCTATAATTCACCCCTCCACTTT
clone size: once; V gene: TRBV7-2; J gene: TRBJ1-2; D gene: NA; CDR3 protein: CASSPPAGFDGYTF; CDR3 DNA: TGTGCCAGCAGCCCACCCGCGGGTTTTGATGGCTACACCTTC
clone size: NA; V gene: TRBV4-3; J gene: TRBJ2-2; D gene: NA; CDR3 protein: CASSQDPRGELFF; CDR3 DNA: TGCGCCAGCAGCCAAGATCCGAGGGGGGAGCTGTTTTTT
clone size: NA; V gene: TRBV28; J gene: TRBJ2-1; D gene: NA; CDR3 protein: CASKGPSWGEQFF; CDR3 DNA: TGTGCCAGCAAGGGACCCTCGTGGGGTGAGCAGTTCTTC
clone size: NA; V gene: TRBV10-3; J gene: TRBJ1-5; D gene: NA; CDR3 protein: CAISVRGGQPQHF; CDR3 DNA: TGTGCCATCAGTGTTCGCGGGGGTCAGCCCCAGCATTTT
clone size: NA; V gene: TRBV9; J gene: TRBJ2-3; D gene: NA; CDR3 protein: CASSAPDFGADTQYF; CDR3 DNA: TGTGCCAGCAGCGCACCAGACTTCGGGGCAGATACGCAGTATTTT
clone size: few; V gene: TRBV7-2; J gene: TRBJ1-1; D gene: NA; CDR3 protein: CASSLEPTNTEAFF; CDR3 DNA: TGTGCCAGCAGCTTAGAACCGACTAACACTGAAGCTTTCTTT
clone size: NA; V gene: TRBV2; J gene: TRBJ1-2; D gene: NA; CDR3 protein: CASSFRGHGYTF; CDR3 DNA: TGTGCCAGCAGTTTCAGGGGTCATGGCTACACCTTC
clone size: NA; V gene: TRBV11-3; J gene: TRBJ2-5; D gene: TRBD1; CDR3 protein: CASSRLRGTGSETQYF; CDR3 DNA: TGTGCCAGCAGCCGTTTAAGGGGGACAGGGTCAGAGACCCAGTACTTC
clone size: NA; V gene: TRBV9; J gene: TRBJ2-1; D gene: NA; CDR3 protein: CASSVVTDNEQFF; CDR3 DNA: TGTGCCAGCAGCGTAGTAACAGACAATGAGCAGTTCTTC
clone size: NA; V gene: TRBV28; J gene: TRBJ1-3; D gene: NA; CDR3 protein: CASSSLAVSGNTIYF; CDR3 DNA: TGTGCCAGCAGTTCACTGGCGGTCTCTGGAAACACCATATATTTT
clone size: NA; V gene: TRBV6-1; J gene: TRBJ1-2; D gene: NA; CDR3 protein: CASSQQAGGYGYTF; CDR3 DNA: TGTGCCAGCAGTCAGCAAGCAGGAGGCTATGGCTACACCTTC
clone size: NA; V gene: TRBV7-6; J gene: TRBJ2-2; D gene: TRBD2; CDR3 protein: CASSLVMWGLGAAGELFF; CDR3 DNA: TGTGCCAGCAGCTTAGTAATGTGGGGACTAGGAGCTGCCGGGGAGCTGTTTTTT
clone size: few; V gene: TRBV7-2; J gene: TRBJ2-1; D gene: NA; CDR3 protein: CASSLAGRGSYNEQFF; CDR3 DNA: TGTGCCAGCAGCTTAGCTGGCCGGGGCTCCTACAATGAGCAGTTCTTC
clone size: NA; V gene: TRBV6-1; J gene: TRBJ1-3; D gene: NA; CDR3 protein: CASSDQVGNTIYF; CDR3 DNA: TGTGCCAGCAGTGATCAGGTCGGAAACACCATATATTTT
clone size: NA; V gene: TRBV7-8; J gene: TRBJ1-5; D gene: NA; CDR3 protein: CASSLSYQPQHF; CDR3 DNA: TGTGCCAGCAGCTTATCGTACCAGCCCCAGCATTTT
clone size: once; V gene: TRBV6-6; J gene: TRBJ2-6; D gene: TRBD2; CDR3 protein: CASSYAGAGANVLTF; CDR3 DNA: TGTGCCAGCAGTTACGCGGGGGCTGGGGCCAACGTCCTGACTTTC
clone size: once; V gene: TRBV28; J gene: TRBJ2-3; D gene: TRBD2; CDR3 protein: CASSTSASTDTQYF; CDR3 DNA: TGTGCCAGCAGTACTAGCGCGAGCACAGATACGCAGTATTTT
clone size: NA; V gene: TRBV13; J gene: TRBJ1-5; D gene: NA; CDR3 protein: CASSSLNQPQHF; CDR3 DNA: TGTGCCAGCAGCTCCCTTAATCAGCCCCAGCATTTT
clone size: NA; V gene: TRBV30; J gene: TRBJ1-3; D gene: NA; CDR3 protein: CARGVESGNTIYF; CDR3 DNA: TGTGCTCGGGGGGTTGAATCTGGAAACACCATATATTTT
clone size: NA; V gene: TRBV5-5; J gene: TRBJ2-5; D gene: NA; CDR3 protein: CASSWGSQETQYF; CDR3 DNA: TGTGCCAGCAGCTGGGGGTCACAAGAGACCCAGTACTTC
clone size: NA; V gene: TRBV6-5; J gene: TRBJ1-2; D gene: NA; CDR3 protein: CASSSGGNNYGYTF; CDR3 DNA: TGTGCCAGCAGCAGCGGGGGGAATAACTATGGCTACACCTTC
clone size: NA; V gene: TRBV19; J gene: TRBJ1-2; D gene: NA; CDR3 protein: CASSIAGTTLGYTF; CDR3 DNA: TGTGCCAGTAGTATAGCGGGCACCACCCTGGGCTACACCTTC
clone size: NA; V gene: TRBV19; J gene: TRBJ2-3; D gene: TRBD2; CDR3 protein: CASTLQGLAGGPGTDTQYF; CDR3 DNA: TGTGCCAGTACCCTTCAGGGGCTAGCGGGAGGGCCTGGCACAGATACGCAGTATTTT
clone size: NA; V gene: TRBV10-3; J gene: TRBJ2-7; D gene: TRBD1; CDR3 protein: CAISDLTGTAYEQYF; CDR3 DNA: TGTGCCATCAGTGACTTGACAGGGACAGCCTACGAGCAGTACTTC
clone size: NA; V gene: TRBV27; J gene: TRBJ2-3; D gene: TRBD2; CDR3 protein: CASSLSTSNLITDTQYF; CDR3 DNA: TGTGCCAGCAGTTTATCGACTAGCAACCTTATCACAGATACGCAGTATTTT
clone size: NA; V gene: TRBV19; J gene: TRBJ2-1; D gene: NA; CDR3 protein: CASSIDVGGFNEQFF; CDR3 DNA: TGTGCCAGTAGTATTGACGTGGGGGGCTTCAATGAGCAGTTCTTC
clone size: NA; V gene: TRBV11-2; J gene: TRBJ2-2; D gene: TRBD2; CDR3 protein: CASSPSPGLAGLTGELFF; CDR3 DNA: TGTGCCAGCAGCCCCTCGCCGGGACTAGCGGGTCTTACCGGGGAGCTGTTTTTT
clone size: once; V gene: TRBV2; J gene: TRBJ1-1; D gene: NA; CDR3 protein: CASSAGLEAFF; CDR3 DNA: TGTGCCAGCAGTGCGGGGCTTGAAGCTTTCTTT
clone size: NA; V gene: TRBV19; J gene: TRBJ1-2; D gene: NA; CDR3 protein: CASSTPDGSYGYTF; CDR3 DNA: TGTGCCAGTAGTACTCCGGACGGAAGCTATGGCTACACCTTC